Sequencing of this T cell receptor beta chain was carried out in a study of cytomegalovirus exposure and HLA in healthy donors. Vbeta (60) and Jbeta (13) primers were used in the PCR. Clones were read by immunoSEQ multiplex PCR, and TCRdb kept only the in-frame ones, dropping some. The sample has about 160,000 clones, around four fifths seen once. With 2 bases removed from V and 4 bases from J, the gap between germline ends came to 18 bases. The CDR3 spans 16 residues. Germline CDR1 reads SGHTA; CDR2 reads FQGNSA. The chain links TRBV7-2 to TRBJ2-7; a possible D gene is TRBD1 (6 bases). Material for sequencing was PBMCs. The clonotype was recovered from a woman aged 45-60 years in good health and CMV-seronegative. The CDR3 coding sequence is TGTGCCAGCAGCTTAATTAGAACTACAGGGATATACGAGCAGTACTTC. It encodes CASSLIRTTGIYEQYF. The complete variable domain, with remaining parts taken from reference TRBV7-2 and TRBJ2-7, reads GAGVSQSPSNKVTEKGKDVELRCDPISGHTALYWYRQSLGQGLEFLIYFQGNSAPDKSGLPSDRFSAERTGGSVSTLTIQRTQQEDSAVYLCASSLIRTTGIYEQYFGPGTRLTVT.